This entry concerns a single T cell receptor (beta chain). The target antigen is unknown. The missing CDR3 end, 3 residues past where the read stops, is filled in from the germline J gene. These data are taken from a study of T cell clonality in common variable immunodeficiency. Study-wide results and limits: Common variable immunodeficiency TCR beta sequences reportedly had fewer deletions and N-nucleotide insertions.

CDR1 is SGHRS, CDR2 YFSETQ, per germline. This CDR3 has 16 residues. The J segment lost 7 bases and the V segment lost 4 bases, leaving 11 bases of the junction unmatched. Sequencing used immunoSEQ multiplex PCR; TCRdb keeps in-frame clones, though not all of them. The record shows about 20,000 clones for this sample, with no singletons present. CVID subjects were 15 female and more than 25 male, aged roughly 9 to 64. Replacement immunoglobulin had been given to every CVID subject for at least one year. Heparinized whole blood, 5 to 8 ml, came from each donor. The chain employs TRBV5-1 and TRBJ1-6, with TRBD1 matching over 7 bases. This receptor was taken from a human donor with common variable immunodeficiency. Sequenced sample: peripheral blood mononuclear cells. CDR3 residues: CASSDARQGRNSPLHF. CDR3 bases read: TGCGCCAGCAGCGACGCCCGACAGGGTCGGAATTCACCC.